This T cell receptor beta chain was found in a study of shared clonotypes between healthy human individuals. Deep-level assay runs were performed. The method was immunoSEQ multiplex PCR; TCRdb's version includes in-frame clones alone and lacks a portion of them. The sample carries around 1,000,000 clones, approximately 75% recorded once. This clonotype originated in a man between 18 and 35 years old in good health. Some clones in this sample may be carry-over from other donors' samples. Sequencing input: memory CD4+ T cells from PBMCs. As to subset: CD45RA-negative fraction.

The CDR3 DNA reads TGTGCCAGCTCACCGGGACAGGGGAGTTCTGGCTACACCTTC. It codes for CASSPGQGSSGYTF. The V gene is TRBV6-1, the J gene TRBJ1-2; 10 bases match TRBD1. Trimming removed 8 bases from V and 7 bases from J; junction bases left unmatched: 10. CDR1 MNHNS and CDR2 SASEGT come from the germline V gene. The CDR3 spans 14 residues.